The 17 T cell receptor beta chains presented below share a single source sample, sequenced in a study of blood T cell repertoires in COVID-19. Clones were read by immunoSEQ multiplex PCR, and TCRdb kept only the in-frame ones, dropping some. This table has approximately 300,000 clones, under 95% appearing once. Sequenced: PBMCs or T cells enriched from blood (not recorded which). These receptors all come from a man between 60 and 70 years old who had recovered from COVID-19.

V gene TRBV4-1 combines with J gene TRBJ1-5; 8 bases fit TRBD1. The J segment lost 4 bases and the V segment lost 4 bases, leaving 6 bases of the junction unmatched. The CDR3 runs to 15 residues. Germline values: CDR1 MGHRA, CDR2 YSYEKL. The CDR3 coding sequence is TGCGCCAGCAGCCGGGCCGGGACAGGTAATCAGCCCCAGCATTTT. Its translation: CASSRAGTGNQPQHF.

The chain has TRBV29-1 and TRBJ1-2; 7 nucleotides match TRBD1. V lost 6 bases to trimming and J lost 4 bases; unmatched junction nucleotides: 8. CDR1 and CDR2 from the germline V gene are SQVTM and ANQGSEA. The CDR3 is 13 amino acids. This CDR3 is CSVPQGEGYGYTF. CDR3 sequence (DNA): TGCAGCGTACCCCAGGGGGAAGGCTATGGCTACACCTTC.

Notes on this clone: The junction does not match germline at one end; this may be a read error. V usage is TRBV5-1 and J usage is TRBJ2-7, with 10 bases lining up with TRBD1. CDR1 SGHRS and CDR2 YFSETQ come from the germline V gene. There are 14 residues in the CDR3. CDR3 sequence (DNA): TGCGCCAGCACCTTGGGGACAGGGGACTACGAGCAGTACTTC. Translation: CASTLGTGDYEQYF.

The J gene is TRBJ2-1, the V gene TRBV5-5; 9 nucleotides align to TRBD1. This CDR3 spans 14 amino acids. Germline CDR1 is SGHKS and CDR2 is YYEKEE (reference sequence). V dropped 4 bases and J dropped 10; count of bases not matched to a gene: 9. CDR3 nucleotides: TGTGCCAGCAGCCCCTGGACAGGGGTAACGGAGCAGTTCTTC. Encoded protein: CASSPWTGVTEQFF. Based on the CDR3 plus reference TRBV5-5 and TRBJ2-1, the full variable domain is DAGVTQSPTHLIKTRGQQVTLRCSPISGHKSVSWYQQVLGQGPQFIFQYYEKEERGRGNFPDRFSARQFPNYSSELNVNALLLGDSALYLCASSPWTGVTEQFFGPGTRLTVL.

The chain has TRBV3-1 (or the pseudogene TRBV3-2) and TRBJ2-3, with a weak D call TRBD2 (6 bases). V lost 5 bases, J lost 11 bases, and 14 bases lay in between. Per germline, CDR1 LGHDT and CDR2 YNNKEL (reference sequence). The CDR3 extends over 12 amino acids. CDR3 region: CASSSSAGRQYF. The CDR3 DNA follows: TGTGCCAGCAGCTCCTCGGCGGGGAGGCAGTATTTT.

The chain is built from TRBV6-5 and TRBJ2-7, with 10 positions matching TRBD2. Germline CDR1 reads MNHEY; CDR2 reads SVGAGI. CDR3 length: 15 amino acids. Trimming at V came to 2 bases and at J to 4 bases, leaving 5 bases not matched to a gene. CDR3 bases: TGTGCCAGCAGTTACGGTAGCGGGAGGTCTTACGAGCAGTACTTC. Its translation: CASSYGSGRSYEQYF.

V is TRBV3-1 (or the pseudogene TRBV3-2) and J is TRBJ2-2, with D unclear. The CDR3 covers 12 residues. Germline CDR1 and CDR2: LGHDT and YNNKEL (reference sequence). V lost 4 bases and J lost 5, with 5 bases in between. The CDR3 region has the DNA TGTGCCAGCAGCCGTGAGACCGGGGAGCTGTTTTTT. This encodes CASSRETGELFF.

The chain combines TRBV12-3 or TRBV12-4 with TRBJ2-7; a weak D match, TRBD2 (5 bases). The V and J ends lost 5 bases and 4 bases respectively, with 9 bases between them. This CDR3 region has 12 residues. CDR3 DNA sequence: TGTGCCAGCAGTCACACTAGTTACGAGCAGTACTTC. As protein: CASSHTSYEQYF.

The CDR3 here is CASSESAEPTDTQYF. Here the CDR3 DNA reads TGCGCCAGCAGTGAGTCCGCGGAACCCACAGATACGCAGTATTTT. The chain is built from TRBV10-1 and TRBJ2-3; no reliable D call. The CDR3 is made up of 15 amino acids. V was shortened by 0 bases and J by 2 bases, with 9 bases between the two germline ends. In germline, CDR1 is WNHNN, CDR2 SYGVQD (reference sequence).

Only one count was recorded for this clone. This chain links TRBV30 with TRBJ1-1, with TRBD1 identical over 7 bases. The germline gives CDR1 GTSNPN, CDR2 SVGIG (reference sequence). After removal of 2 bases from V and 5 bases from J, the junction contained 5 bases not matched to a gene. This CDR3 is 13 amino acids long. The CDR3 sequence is CAWSTGVKTEAFF. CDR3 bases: TGTGCCTGGAGTACAGGGGTTAAGACTGAAGCTTTCTTT. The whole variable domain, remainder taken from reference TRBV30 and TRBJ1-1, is SQTIHQWPATLVQPVGSPLSLECTVEGTSNPNLYWYRQAAGRGLQLLFYSVGIGQISSEVPQNLSASRPQDRQFILSSKKLLLSDSGFYLCAWSTGVKTEAFFGQGTRLTVV.

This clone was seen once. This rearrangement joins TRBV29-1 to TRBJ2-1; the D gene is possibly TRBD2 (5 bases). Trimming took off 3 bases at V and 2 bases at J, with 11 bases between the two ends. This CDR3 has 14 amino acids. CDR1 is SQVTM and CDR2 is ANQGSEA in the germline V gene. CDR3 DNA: TGCAGCGTTGAGGGGAGACGACCCTACAATGAGCAGTTCTTC. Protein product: CSVEGRRPYNEQFF.

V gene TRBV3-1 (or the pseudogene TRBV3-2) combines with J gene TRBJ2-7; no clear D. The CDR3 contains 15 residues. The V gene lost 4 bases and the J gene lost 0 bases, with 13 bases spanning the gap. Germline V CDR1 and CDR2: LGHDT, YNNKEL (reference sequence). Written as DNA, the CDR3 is TGTGCCAGCAGCCGAATACTGATACTCTCCTACGAGCAGTACTTC. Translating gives CASSRILILSYEQYF.

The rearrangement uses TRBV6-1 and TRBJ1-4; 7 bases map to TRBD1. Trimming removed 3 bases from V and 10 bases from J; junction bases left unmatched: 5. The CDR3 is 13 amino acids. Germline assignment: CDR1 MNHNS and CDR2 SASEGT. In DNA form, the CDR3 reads TGTGCCAGCAGTGAGCCACAGGGGACAAAACTGTTTTTT. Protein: CASSEPQGTKLFF.

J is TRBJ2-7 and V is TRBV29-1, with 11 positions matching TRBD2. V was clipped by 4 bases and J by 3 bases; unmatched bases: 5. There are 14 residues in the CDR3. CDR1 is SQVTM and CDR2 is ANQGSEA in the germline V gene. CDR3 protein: CSVVAGGPSYEQYF. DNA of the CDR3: TGCAGCGTTGTAGCGGGAGGGCCGAGCTACGAGCAGTACTTC.

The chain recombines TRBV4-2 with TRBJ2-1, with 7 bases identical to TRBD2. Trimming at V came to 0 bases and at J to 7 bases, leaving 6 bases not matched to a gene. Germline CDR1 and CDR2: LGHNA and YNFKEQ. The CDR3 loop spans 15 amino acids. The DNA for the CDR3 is TGTGCCAGCAGCCAAGAGGGACCGGGAGGTAATGAGCAGTTCTTC. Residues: CASSQEGPGGNEQFF.

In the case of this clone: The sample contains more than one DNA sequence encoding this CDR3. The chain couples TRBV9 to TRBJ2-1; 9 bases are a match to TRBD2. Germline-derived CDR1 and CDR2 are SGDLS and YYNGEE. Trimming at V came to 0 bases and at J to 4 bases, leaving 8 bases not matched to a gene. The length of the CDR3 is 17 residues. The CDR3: CASSVAVRRGGYNEQFF. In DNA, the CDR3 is TGTGCCAGCAGCGTAGCAGTACGGCGGGGGGGGTACAATGAGCAGTTCTTC. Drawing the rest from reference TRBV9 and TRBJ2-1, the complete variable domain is DSGVTQTPKHLITATGQRVTLRCSPRSGDLSVYWYQQSLDQGLQFLIQYYNGEERAKGNILERFSAQQFPDLHSELNLSSLELGDSALYFCASSVAVRRGGYNEQFFGPGTRLTVL.

Here the CDR3 DNA reads TGTGCCAGCAGTTTATCGACGGAGGGCAATCAGCCCCAGCATTTT. Translation gives CASSLSTEGNQPQHF. V gene TRBV27 combines with J gene TRBJ1-5; D gene ambiguous. Trimming shortened V by 0 bases and J by 2 bases, and 8 bases separated the two germline ends. CDR1 MNHEY and CDR2 SMNVEV come from the germline V gene (reference sequence). The CDR3 sequence is 15 residues long.